The sequence of this T cell receptor (beta chain) was determined in a study of blood T cell repertoires in COVID-19. Overall study context: There were acute and convalescent COVID-19 samples, and they came from the United States, Italy and Spain. Nucleic acid was either cDNA or gDNA, and it came from T cells, B-cell-depleted T cells, or PBMCs.

Methods used by the authors: Estimation of nucleated cell counts relied on the amplification of reference gene primers. Only in-frame clones appear in the TCRdb table, and some are missing; sequencing was by immunoSEQ multiplex PCR. For V, J and clone size, that table is used; D and trimming come from the DNA. The data hold fewer than 70,000 clones, with 80% to 90% observed a single time. The germline V gene encodes CDR1 LGHNA and CDR2 YNFKEQ. With 2 bases clipped from V and 5 bases from J, the junction kept 10 bases outside the gene matches. The CDR3 extends over 17 amino acids. Sequences were obtained from peripheral blood. This receptor was obtained from a woman aged 60-75 years with acute or convalescent COVID-19. The V gene is TRBV4-2, the J gene TRBJ2-5, with 11 bases identical to TRBD2. In DNA form, the CDR3 reads TGTGCCAGCAGCCAACCGGGACTAGCGGATTTTTCGGAGACCCAGTACTTC. It encodes CASSQPGLADFSETQYF.